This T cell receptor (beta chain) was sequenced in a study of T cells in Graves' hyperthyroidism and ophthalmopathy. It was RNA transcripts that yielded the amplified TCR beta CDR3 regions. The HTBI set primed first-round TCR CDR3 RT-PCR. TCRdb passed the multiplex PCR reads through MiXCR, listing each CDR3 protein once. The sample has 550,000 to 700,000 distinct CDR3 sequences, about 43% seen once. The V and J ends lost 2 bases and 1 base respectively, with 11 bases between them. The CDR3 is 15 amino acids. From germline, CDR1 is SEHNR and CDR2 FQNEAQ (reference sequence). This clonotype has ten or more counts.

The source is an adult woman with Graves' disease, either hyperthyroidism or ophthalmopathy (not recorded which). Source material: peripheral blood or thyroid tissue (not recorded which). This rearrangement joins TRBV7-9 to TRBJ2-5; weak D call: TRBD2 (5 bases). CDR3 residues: CASSLFGNPQETQYF. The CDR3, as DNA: TGTGCCAGCAGCTTATTCGGGAACCCCCAAGAGACCCAGTACTTC.